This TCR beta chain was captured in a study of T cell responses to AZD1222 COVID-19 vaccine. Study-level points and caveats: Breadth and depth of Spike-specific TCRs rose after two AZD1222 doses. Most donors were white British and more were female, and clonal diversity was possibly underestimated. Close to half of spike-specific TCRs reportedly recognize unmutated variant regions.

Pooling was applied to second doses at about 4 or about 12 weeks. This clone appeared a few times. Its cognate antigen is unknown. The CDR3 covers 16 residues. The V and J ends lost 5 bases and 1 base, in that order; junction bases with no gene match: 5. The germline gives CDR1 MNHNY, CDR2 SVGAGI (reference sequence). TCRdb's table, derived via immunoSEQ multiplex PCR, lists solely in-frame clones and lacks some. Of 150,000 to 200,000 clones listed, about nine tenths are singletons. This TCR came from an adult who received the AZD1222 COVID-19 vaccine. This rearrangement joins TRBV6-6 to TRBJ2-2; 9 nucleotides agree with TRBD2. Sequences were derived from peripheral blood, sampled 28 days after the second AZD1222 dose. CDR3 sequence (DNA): TGTGCCAGCAGTCAAACTAGCGGGCAGAACACCGGGGAGCTGTTTTTT. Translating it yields CASSQTSGQNTGELFF.